This T cell receptor beta chain stems from a study of blood T cell repertoires in COVID-19 (dated by TCRdb to between 2020 and 2021). For the study in its entirety: The collaborator samples originated in the United States, Italy and Spain and spanned the acute and convalescent phases of COVID-19. The prospective study material was composed of cDNA or gDNA derived from T cells, B-cell-depleted T cells, or PBMCs. Deeply sampled blood TCRbeta repertoires from subjects exposed to, actively infected with, or recovered from COVID-19 were included in the dataset. The repertoires were made available in a free public database intended to serve as a resource for research on the immune response to SARS-CoV-2. The samples were drawn from the first 160 participants of the ongoing ImmuneRACE study and from about 1,200 subjects provided by 6 global collaborators. Sample metadata almost always included a de-identified subject ID, COVID-19 status, age in years and sex. Where available, HLA class I and class II types were taken from metadata supplied by the sample provider and were not determined by assay-based typing. Broader findings and caveats from the paper: Clinical and demographic metadata were provided uncurated, with the amount varying by source and participant.

TCRbeta CDR3 regions were amplified from genomic DNA using the immunoSEQ Assay, a bias-controlled multiplex PCR. Turning to the authors' computational methods: Nucleated cell counts per sample were estimated from amplification of reference gene primers within the assay. Sequence reads were collapsed and filtered to measure the absolute abundance of every unique TCRbeta CDR3 rearrangement. For each sample, productive Simpson clonality was calculated as the square root of Simpson's diversity index over productive rearrangements. The table was pulled from immuneACCESS by TCRdb, which kept in-frame rearrangements only. Such tables lose some clones; where checked, under half of the loss comes from unresolved V genes, and the rest has no known cause. D and trimming come from the DNA, and the V and J calls and clone size come from that table. In all, the sample holds about 180,000 clones, and 70% to 85% of those were seen once. 13% to 15% of the sample comes from the top ten.

Participants in the prospective study were aged roughly 18 to 100 years, lived in under 30 United States geographic areas, and enrolled through a virtual design. In the prospective study, participants were assigned to cohorts based on the clinical history participants reported in a screening survey and a study questionnaire. Recovered participants in ImmuneRACE Cohort 3 were defined as having two consecutive negative NP/OP PCR tests, clearance from a healthcare professional, or resolution of symptoms. In the prospective study, whole blood, serum and a nasopharyngeal or oropharyngeal swab were collected from each participant by mobile phlebotomists. Over a roughly 2-month period, participants in the prospective study had the option of providing additional blood draws and questionnaires. Blood samples from the prospective study were shipped frozen or at room temperature prior to DNA extraction. From a lookup of the germline V gene, CDR1 and CDR2 are SGHRS and YFSETQ. CDR3 length: 16 amino acids, cysteine to phenylalanine. Only the CDR3 part of the read is kept: 48 bases, read in frame from the first base. V loses 0 bases, J loses 0 bases, and the germline ends lie 10 bases apart.

As regards this clone: Its antigen is not yet known. No qualities accompany the bases; no much larger clone lies one base away.

The source is a man in his fifties who had recovered from COVID-19. The sequence links TRBV5-1 to TRBJ1-3; the D gene identity is not certain. Sequenced material: PBMCs or T cells enriched from blood (not recorded which). The nucleotides are TGCGCCAGCAGCTTGGCCCCGGGGAACTCTGGAAACACCATATATTTT. This gives the protein CASSLAPGNSGNTIYF.